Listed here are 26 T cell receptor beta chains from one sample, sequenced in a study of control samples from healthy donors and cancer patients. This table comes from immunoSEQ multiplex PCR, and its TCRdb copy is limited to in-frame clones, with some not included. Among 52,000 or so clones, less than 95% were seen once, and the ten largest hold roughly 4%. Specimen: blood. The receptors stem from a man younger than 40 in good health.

CDR3 loop: CASSYAEGNNEQFF. CDR3 bases: TGTGCCAGCAGTTACGCCGAGGGGAACAATGAGCAGTTCTTC. The chain couples TRBV6-5 to TRBJ2-1; either TRBD1 or TRBD2 may fit D (5 bases each). The CDR3 contains 14 residues. Germline V lookup: CDR1 MNHEY, CDR2 SVGAGI. Trimming cost V 2 bases and J 5 bases, with 10 bases left between them.

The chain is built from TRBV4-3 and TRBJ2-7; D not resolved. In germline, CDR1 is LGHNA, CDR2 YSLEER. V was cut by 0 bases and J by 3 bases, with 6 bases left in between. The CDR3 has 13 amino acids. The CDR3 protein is CASSQEGGYEQYF. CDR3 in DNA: TGCGCCAGCAGCCAAGAGGGCGGCTACGAGCAGTACTTC.

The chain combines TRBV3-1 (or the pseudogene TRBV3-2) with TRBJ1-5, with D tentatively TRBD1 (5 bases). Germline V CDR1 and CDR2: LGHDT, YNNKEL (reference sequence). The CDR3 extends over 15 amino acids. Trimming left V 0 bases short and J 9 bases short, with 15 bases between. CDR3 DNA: TGTGCCAGCAGCCAAGATAAAGGGGTTCTGTGGCCCCAGCATTTT. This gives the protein CASSQDKGVLWPQHF.

For the CDR3, the DNA is TGTGCCAGTAGTACCACGGGTTACTACGAGCAGTACTTC. It is translated as CASSTTGYYEQYF. The chain joins TRBV19 to TRBJ2-7; D is unresolved. The CDR3 totals 13 residues. Germline V lookup: CDR1 LNHDA, CDR2 SQIVND (reference sequence). V gave up 4 bases and J gave up 3 bases, with 10 bases separating them.

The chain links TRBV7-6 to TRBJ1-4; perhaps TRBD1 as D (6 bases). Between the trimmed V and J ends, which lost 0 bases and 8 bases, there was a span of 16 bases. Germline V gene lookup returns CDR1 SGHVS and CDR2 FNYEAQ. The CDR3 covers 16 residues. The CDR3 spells CASSLAKNRDGEKLFF. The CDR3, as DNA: TGTGCCAGCAGCTTAGCGAAAAACAGGGATGGGGAAAAACTGTTTTTT.

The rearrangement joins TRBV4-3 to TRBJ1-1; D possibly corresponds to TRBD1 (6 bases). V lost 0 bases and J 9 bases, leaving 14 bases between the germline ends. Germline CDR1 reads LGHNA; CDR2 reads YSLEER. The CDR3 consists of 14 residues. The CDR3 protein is CASSQDTQGRKAFF. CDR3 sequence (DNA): TGCGCCAGCAGCCAAGATACACAGGGACGGAAAGCTTTCTTT.

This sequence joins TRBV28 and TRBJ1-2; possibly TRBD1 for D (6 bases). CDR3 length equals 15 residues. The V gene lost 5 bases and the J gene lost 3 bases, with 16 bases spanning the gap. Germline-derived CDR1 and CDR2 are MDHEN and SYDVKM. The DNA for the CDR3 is TGTGCCAGCAGTCCCCCCCGCGGGGGCCACTATGGCTACACCTTC. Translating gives CASSPPRGGHYGYTF.

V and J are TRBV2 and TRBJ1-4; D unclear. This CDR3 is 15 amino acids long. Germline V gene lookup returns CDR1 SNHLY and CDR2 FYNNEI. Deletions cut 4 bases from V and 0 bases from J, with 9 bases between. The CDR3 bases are TGTGCCAGCAGTGGGACGGATGCAACTAATGAAAAACTGTTTTTT. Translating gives CASSGTDATNEKLFF.

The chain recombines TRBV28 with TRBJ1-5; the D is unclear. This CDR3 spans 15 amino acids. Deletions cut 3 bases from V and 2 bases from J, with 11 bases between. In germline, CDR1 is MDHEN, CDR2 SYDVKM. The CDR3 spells CASSLMFGGNQPQHF. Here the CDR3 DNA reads TGTGCCAGCAGTTTGATGTTTGGGGGCAATCAGCCCCAGCATTTT.

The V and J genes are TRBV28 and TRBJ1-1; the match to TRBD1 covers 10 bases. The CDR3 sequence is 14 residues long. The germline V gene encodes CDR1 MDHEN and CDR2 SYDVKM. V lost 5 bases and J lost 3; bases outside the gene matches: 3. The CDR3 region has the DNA TGTGCCAGCAGTCTCGGGACAGGGGACACTGAAGCTTTCTTT. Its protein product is CASSLGTGDTEAFF.

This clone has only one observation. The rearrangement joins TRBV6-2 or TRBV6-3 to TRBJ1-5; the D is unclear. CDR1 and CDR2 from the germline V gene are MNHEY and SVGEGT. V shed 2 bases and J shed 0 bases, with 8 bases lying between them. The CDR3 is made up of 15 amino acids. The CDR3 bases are TGTGCCAGCAGTTACCTACAGATTAGCAATCAGCCCCAGCATTTT. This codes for CASSYLQISNQPQHF.

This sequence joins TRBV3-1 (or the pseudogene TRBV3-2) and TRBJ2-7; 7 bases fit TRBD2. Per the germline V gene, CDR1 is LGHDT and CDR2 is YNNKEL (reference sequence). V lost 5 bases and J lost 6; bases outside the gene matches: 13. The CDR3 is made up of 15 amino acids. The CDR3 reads CASSGGGAGEPEQYF. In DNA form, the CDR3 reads TGTGCCAGCAGCGGGGGTGGGGCGGGGGAACCCGAGCAGTACTTC.

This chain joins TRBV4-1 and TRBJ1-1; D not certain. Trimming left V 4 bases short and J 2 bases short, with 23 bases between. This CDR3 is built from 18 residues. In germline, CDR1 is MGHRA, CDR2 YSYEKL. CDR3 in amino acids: CASSPALFGVGRNTEAFF. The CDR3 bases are TGCGCCAGCAGCCCCGCTCTTTTCGGGGTGGGTCGTAACACTGAAGCTTTCTTT.

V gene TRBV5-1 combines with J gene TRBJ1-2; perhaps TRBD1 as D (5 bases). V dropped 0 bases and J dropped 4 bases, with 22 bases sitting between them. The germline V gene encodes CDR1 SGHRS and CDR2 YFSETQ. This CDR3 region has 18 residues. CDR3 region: CASSLAGGVMRSVYGYTF. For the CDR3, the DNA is TGCGCCAGCAGCTTGGCCGGGGGTGTGATGAGGTCCGTCTATGGCTACACCTTC.

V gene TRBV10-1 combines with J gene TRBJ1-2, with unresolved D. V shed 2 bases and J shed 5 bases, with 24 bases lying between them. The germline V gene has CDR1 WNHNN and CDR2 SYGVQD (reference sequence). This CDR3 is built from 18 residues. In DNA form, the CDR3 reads TGCGCCAGCAGTGAGCACCACTGTGGCTCCTCCGGAGGGTATGGCTACACCTTC. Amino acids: CASSEHHCGSSGGYGYTF.

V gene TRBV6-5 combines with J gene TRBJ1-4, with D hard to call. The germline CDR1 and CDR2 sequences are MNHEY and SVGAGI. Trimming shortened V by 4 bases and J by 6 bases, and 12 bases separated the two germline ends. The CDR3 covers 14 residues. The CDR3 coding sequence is TGTGCCAGCAGTTTGGGGTCGACTTATGAAAAACTGTTTTTT. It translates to CASSLGSTYEKLFF.

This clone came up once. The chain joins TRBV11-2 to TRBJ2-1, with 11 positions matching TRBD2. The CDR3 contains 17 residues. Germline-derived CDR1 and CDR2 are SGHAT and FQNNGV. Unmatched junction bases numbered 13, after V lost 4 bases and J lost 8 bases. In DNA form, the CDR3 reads TGTGCCAGCAGCTCTCTTCTTGGACTAGCGGGCTCCGATGAGCAGTTCTTC. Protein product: CASSSLLGLAGSDEQFF. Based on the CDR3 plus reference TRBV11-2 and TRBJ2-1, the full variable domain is EAGVAQSPRYKIIEKRQSVAFWCNPISGHATLYWYQQILGQGPKLLIQFQNNGVVDDSQLPKDRFSAERLKGVDSTLKIQPAKLEDSAVYLCASSSLLGLAGSDEQFFGPGTRLTVL.

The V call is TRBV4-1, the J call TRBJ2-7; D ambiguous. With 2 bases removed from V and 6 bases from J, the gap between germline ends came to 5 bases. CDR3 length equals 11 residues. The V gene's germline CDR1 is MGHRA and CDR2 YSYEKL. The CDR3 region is CASSQQGEQYF. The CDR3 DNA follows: TGCGCCAGCAGCCAACAAGGCGAGCAGTACTTC.

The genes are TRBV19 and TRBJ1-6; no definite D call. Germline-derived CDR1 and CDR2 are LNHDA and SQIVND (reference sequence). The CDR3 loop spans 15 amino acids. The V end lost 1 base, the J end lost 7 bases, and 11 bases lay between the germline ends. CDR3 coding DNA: TGTGCCAGTAGTATAGCTGGGGTATCAAATTCACCCCTCCACTTT. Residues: CASSIAGVSNSPLHF. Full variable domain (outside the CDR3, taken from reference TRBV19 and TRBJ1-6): DGGITQSPKYLFRKEGQNVTLSCEQNLNHDAMYWYRQDPGQGLRLIYYSQIVNDFQKGDIAEGYSVSREKKESFPLTVTSAQKNPTAFYLCASSIAGVSNSPLHFGNGTRLTVT.

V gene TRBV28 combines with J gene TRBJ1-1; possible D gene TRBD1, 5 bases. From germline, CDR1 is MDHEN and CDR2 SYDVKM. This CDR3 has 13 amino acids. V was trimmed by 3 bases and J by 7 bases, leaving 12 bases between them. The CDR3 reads CASSFGGTVEAFF. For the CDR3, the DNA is TGTGCCAGCAGTTTCGGGGGTACCGTTGAAGCTTTCTTT.

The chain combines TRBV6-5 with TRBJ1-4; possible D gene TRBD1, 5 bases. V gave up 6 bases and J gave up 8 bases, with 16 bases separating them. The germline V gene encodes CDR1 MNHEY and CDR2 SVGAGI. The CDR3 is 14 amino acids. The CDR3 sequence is CASRAGDSGEKLFF. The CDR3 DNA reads TGTGCCAGCAGGGCCGGCGACAGCGGCGAAAAACTGTTTTTT.

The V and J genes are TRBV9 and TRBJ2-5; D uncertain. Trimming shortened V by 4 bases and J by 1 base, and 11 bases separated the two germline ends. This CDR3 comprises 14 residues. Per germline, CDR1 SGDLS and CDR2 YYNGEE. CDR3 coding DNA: TGTGCCAGCAGCCCAGCAGCCTTCCAAGAGACCCAGTACTTC. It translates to CASSPAAFQETQYF.

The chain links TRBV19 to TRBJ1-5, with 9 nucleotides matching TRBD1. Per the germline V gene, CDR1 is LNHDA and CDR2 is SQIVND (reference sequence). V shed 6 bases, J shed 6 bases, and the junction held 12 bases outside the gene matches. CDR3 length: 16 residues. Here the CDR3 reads CASRTEAGTGIQPQHF. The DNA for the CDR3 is TGTGCCAGTAGAACAGAAGCCGGGACAGGGATTCAGCCCCAGCATTTT. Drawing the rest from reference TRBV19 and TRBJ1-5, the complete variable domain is DGGITQSPKYLFRKEGQNVTLSCEQNLNHDAMYWYRQDPGQGLRLIYYSQIVNDFQKGDIAEGYSVSREKKESFPLTVTSAQKNPTAFYLCASRTEAGTGIQPQHFGDGTRLSIL.

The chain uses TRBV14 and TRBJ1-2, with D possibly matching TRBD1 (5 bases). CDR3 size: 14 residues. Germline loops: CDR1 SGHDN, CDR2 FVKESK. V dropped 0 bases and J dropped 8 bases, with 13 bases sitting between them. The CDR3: CASSQDVGGRGYTF. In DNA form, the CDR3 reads TGTGCCAGCAGCCAAGATGTTGGGGGACGGGGCTACACCTTC.

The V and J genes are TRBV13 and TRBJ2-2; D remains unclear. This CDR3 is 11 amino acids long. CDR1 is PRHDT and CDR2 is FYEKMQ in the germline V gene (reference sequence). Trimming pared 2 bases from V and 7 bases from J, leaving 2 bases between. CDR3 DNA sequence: TGTGCCAGCAGCTTATTCGGGGAGCTGTTTTTT. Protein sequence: CASSLFGELFF.

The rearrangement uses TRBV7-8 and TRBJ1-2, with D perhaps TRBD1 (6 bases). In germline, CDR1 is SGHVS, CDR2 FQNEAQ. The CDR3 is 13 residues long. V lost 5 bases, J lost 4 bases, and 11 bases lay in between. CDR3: CASSPGTTYGYTF. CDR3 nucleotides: TGTGCCAGCAGCCCGGGGACAACCTATGGCTACACCTTC.